A single sample gave rise to the 23 T cell receptor beta chains below, sequenced in a study of lymphopenia after photon versus proton radiotherapy. Assay: immunoSEQ multiplex PCR; the TCRdb copy retains only in-frame clones and omits some. In the table there are about 17,000 clones, around nine tenths of which are singletons. The specimen was peripheral blood, collected from a patient treated with photon-based radiotherapy. The source is a man in his sixties with pancreatic cancer.

CDR3 sequence reads: CASSLTLGNTIYF. In DNA, the CDR3 is TGTGCCAGCAGTTTAACACTAGGAAACACCATATATTTT. This chain uses TRBV27 with TRBJ1-3; D is unresolved. The length of the CDR3 is 13 residues. V shed 2 bases and J shed 4 bases, with 6 bases lying between them. Per germline, CDR1 MNHEY and CDR2 SMNVEV (reference sequence).

The chain couples TRBV19 to TRBJ2-3, with TRBD2 identical over 11 bases. CDR1 is LNHDA, CDR2 SQIVND, per germline (reference sequence). The ends lost 5 bases at V and 1 base at J; junction bases unmatched: 2. This CDR3 region has 15 residues. CDR3 DNA sequence: TGTGCCAGTAGTGTACTAGCGGGGGGCACAGATACGCAGTATTTT. Protein product: CASSVLAGGTDTQYF.

V and J are TRBV9 and TRBJ1-2, with D tentatively TRBD1 (6 bases). Germline V gene lookup returns CDR1 SGDLS and CDR2 YYNGEE. CDR3 length equals 14 residues. V lost 3 bases, J lost 4 bases, and 13 bases lay in between. The CDR3 nucleotides are TGTGCCAGCAGCGGGAAACAGGGTTTCTATGGCTACACCTTC. The encoded protein is CASSGKQGFYGYTF.

The gene calls are TRBV5-8 and TRBJ2-1, with TRBD2 matching 10 bases. CDR1 is SGHTS, CDR2 YDEGEE, per germline. The CDR3 consists of 15 residues. J lost 2 bases, V lost 5 bases, and 4 bases had no gene match. The CDR3 region is CASSERGGPYNEQFF. The CDR3 DNA reads TGTGCCAGCAGTGAGCGGGGGGGCCCCTACAATGAGCAGTTCTTC.

This clone was seen just once. This chain links TRBV5-1 with TRBJ2-2, with 8 nucleotides matching TRBD1. Germline assignment: CDR1 SGHRS and CDR2 YFSETQ. This CDR3 contains 16 residues. V lost 6 bases and J lost 4; bases outside the gene matches: 11. CDR3 sequence: CASTPDPGQGTGELFF. CDR3 coding DNA: TGCGCCAGCACCCCAGACCCCGGACAGGGCACCGGGGAGCTGTTTTTT.

The chain employs TRBV9 and TRBJ2-6; D may be TRBD1 (7 bases). The V gene's germline CDR1 is SGDLS and CDR2 YYNGEE. This CDR3 spans 17 amino acids. V gave up 3 bases and J gave up 3 bases, with 16 bases separating them. CDR3 in DNA: TGTGCCAGCAGCGAGGACCCAGGGGGAGGTGGGGCCAACGTCCTGACTTTC. Protein product: CASSEDPGGGGANVLTF.

Written as DNA, the CDR3 is TGCGCCAGCAGCCTAGCGGGGATGGATACGCAGTATTTT. This sequence encodes CASSLAGMDTQYF. V gene TRBV5-1 combines with J gene TRBJ2-3; TRBD2 aligns across 9 bases. The CDR3 totals 13 residues. Unmatched junction bases numbered 3, after V lost 4 bases and J lost 6 bases. Germline V CDR1 and CDR2: SGHRS, YFSETQ. Using reference TRBV5-1 and TRBJ2-3 for the parts outside the CDR3, the full variable domain is KAGVTQTPRYLIKTRGQQVTLSCSPISGHRSVSWYQQTPGQGLQFLFEYFSETQRNKGNFPGRFSGRQFSNSRSEMNVSTLELGDSALYLCASSLAGMDTQYFGPGTRLTVL.

This chain links TRBV5-4 with TRBJ2-1; 10 bases line up with TRBD1. The CDR3 has 14 amino acids. Germline V gene data show CDR1 as SGHNT and CDR2 as YYREEE (reference sequence). J gave up 4 bases and V 4 bases, and 2 bases lay outside the gene matches. The CDR3 DNA is TGTGCCAGCAGCCCGGGACAGGGGTACAATGAGCAGTTCTTC. It encodes CASSPGQGYNEQFF.

The J gene is TRBJ1-5, the V gene TRBV6-6; D is undetermined. The CDR3 spans 13 residues. Germline assignment: CDR1 MNHNY and CDR2 SVGAGI (reference sequence). V gave up 6 bases and J gave up 9 bases, with 15 bases separating them. The CDR3 loop is CASSPQVPGPQHF. DNA for the CDR3: TGTGCCAGCAGCCCTCAGGTGCCGGGGCCCCAGCATTTT.

This rearrangement joins TRBV6-4 to TRBJ1-2, with 8 bases lining up with TRBD1. The CDR3 sequence is 17 residues long. Germline values: CDR1 MRHNA, CDR2 SNTAGT. J lost 3 bases, V lost 4 bases, and 13 bases had no gene match. This CDR3 is CASSAVPGGAAYYGYTF. The CDR3 bases are TGTGCCAGCAGTGCTGTCCCAGGGGGCGCCGCCTACTATGGCTACACCTTC.

V and J are TRBV2 and TRBJ2-3, with 14 bases aligning to TRBD2. The CDR3 covers 16 residues. The V and J ends lost 7 bases and 8 bases, in that order; junction bases with no gene match: 11. Germline values: CDR1 SNHLY, CDR2 FYNNEI. The CDR3 DNA follows: TGTGCCAGCAAATACGGACTAGCGGGGGGTGAGCTTACGCAGTATTTT. Translation: CASKYGLAGGELTQYF. The full variable domain, completed using reference TRBV2 and TRBJ2-3, is EPEVTQTPSHQVTQMGQEVILRCVPISNHLYFYWYRQILGQKVEFLVSFYNNEISEKSEIFDDQFSVERPDGSNFTLKIRSTKLEDSAMYFCASKYGLAGGELTQYFGPGTRLTVL.

The V and J genes are TRBV13 and TRBJ2-7; the D gene is possibly TRBD2 (6 bases). The length of the CDR3 is 14 residues. Trimming shortened V by 4 bases and J by 4 bases, and 14 bases separated the two germline ends. CDR1 is PRHDT, CDR2 FYEKMQ, per germline (reference sequence). CDR3: CASSSLADTYEQYF. The CDR3 DNA reads TGTGCCAGCAGCTCGTTAGCGGACACTTACGAGCAGTACTTC. The variable domain in full, completed from reference TRBV13 and TRBJ2-7, reads AAGVIQSPRHLIKEKRETATLKCYPIPRHDTVYWYQQGPGQDPQFLISFYEKMQSDKGSIPDRFSAQQFSDYHSELNMSSLELGDSALYFCASSSLADTYEQYFGPGTRLTVT.

The chain carries TRBV28 and TRBJ1-2; D unresolved. Trimming cost V 3 bases and J 2 bases, with 10 bases left between them. This CDR3 is built from 14 residues. Per germline, CDR1 MDHEN and CDR2 SYDVKM. The CDR3 DNA reads TGTGCCAGCAGTTTGCCGCCGGGCAACTATGGCTACACCTTC. Residues: CASSLPPGNYGYTF.

The V call is TRBV6-1, the J call TRBJ1-6; D gene uncertain. Trimming stripped 5 bases from V and 7 bases from J, with 3 bases between. Germline loops: CDR1 MNHNS, CDR2 SASEGT. The CDR3 runs 11 residues. The CDR3 DNA reads as TGTGCCAGCAGTTACAATTCACCCCTCCACTTT. Amino acids: CASSYNSPLHF.

This sequence joins TRBV7-2 and TRBJ1-4; D possibly corresponds to TRBD1 (6 bases). V shed 5 bases and J shed 7 bases, with 14 bases lying between them. Germline loops: CDR1 SGHTA, CDR2 FQGNSA. The CDR3 spans 14 residues. The CDR3 spells CASSANRESEKLFF. The CDR3, as DNA: TGTGCCAGCAGCGCAAACAGGGAATCTGAAAAACTGTTTTTT.

The chain joins TRBV7-3 to TRBJ2-4; tentative D call: TRBD1 (6 bases). Germline V gives CDR1 SGHTA, CDR2 FQGTGA. V gave up 5 bases and J gave up 6 bases, with 17 bases separating them. This CDR3 region has 15 residues. The CDR3 sequence: CASSTSGVVGNIQYF. For the CDR3, the DNA is TGTGCCAGCAGCACCTCAGGGGTCGTGGGAAACATTCAGTACTTC.

The chain has TRBV30 and TRBJ1-1, with 7 bases aligning to TRBD1. V lost 5 bases and J lost 0; bases outside the gene matches: 3. The CDR3 spans 13 residues. Germline CDR1 reads GTSNPN; CDR2 reads SVGIG (reference sequence). This chain's CDR3 is CAWQGQMNTEAFF. The CDR3 DNA reads as TGTGCCTGGCAGGGACAGATGAACACTGAAGCTTTCTTT.

The V gene is TRBV7-3, the J gene TRBJ2-7, with D unclear. The CDR3 runs 14 residues. V lost 4 bases to trimming and J lost 7 bases, with 17 bases between them. Germline values: CDR1 SGHTA, CDR2 FQGTGA. CDR3 in amino acids: CASSSKQHLSEQYF. The CDR3, as DNA: TGTGCCAGCAGCTCGAAGCAACACCTCTCGGAGCAGTACTTC.

The chain recombines TRBV11-2 with TRBJ2-7; 9 bases agree with TRBD1. Germline V lookup: CDR1 SGHAT, CDR2 FQNNGV. This CDR3 is built from 15 residues. Trimming took 5 bases from V and 5 from J; bases not matched to a gene: 10. DNA for the CDR3: TGTGCCAGCAGCCAGAGGGGACAGGGCGGCCACGAGCAGTACTTC. The encoded protein is CASSQRGQGGHEQYF.

This rearrangement joins TRBV7-3 to TRBJ1-6, with no clear D. The V end was cut by 2 bases, the J end by 11 bases, with 10 bases between. The germline V gene has CDR1 SGHTA and CDR2 FQGTGA. This CDR3 region has 13 residues. This chain's CDR3 is CASSLDGATPLHF. As DNA, the CDR3 is TGTGCCAGCAGCTTAGACGGAGCCACACCCCTCCACTTT.

This CDR3 reads CASSAGTGGYNEQFF. DNA of the CDR3: TGTGCCAGCAGTGCCGGGACAGGGGGTTACAATGAGCAGTTCTTC. The V gene is TRBV6-4, the J gene TRBJ2-1; 11 nucleotides agree with TRBD1. The CDR3 loop spans 15 amino acids. The junction had 3 bases not matched to a gene; V was cut back by 4 bases and J by 4 bases. CDR1 is MRHNA and CDR2 is SNTAGT in the germline V gene.

The V gene is TRBV5-4, the J gene TRBJ2-2; 13 bases are a match to TRBD2. Germline CDR1 SGHNT, CDR2 YYREEE (reference sequence). The V gene end was trimmed by 8 bases and the J gene end by 4 bases; junction bases not matched to a gene: 14. The CDR3 loop spans 18 amino acids. CDR3 coding DNA: TGTGCCAGTGGGCCTCGACTAGCGGGGGGACTTTCCACCGGGGAGCTGTTTTTT. Protein: CASGPRLAGGLSTGELFF.

The CDR3 DNA follows: TGTGCCAGCAGCGGAATAATAGCGGGGGGACTCTCCTACAATGAGCAGTTCTTC. This gives the protein CASSGIIAGGLSYNEQFF. The chain couples TRBV7-2 to TRBJ2-1; 10 bases line up with TRBD2. The CDR3 extends over 18 amino acids. CDR1 and CDR2 (germline): SGHTA, FQGNSA. Trimming took 5 bases from V and 0 from J; bases not matched to a gene: 10.